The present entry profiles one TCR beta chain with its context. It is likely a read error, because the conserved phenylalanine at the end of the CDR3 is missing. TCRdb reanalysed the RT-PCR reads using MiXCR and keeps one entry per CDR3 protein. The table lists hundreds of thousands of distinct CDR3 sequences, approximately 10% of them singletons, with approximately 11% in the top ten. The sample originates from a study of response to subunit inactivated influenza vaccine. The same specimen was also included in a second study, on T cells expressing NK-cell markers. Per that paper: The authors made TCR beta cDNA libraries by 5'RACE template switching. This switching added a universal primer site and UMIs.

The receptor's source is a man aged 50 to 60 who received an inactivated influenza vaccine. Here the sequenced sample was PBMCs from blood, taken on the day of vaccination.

The CDR3: CASSELGGYEQYL. In DNA, the CDR3 is TGCGCCAGCAGTGAGTTGGGGGGCTACGAGCAGTACTTG. The V call is TRBV10-2, the J call TRBJ2-7, with a possible D match to TRBD2 (6 bases). The V and J ends lost 1 base and 3 bases respectively, with 7 bases between them. The CDR3 runs to 13 residues. The germline V gene encodes CDR1 WSHSY and CDR2 SAAADI.